Below, 25 T cell receptor beta chains from the same sample are listed, as sequenced in a study of cytomegalovirus exposure and HLA in healthy donors. The study ran its PCR with 60 Vbeta and 13 Jbeta primers. Assay: immunoSEQ multiplex PCR; the TCRdb copy retains only in-frame clones and omits some. The profile shows roughly 200,000 clones, around four fifths of them singletons. Sequencing was carried out using PBMCs. The receptor set was obtained from a woman aged 40 to 50 in good health and CMV-seronegative.

The genes are TRBV28 and TRBJ2-7; D uncertain. Trimming took 5 bases from V and 3 from J, leaving 8 bases between them. Germline V gene data show CDR1 as MDHEN and CDR2 as SYDVKM. The CDR3 runs 12 residues. The CDR3 DNA follows: TGTGCCAGCAGTGATCAGTTCTACGAGCAGTACTTC. It encodes CASSDQFYEQYF.

The V call is TRBV5-1, the J call TRBJ2-6, with a tentative D call TRBD2 (5 bases). CDR3 length equals 16 residues. Germline V gene lookup returns CDR1 SGHRS and CDR2 YFSETQ. The ends were cut back, 1 base at V and 4 bases at J, with 12 bases in the middle. The CDR3 protein is CASSLPRVLGANVLTF. CDR3 sequence (DNA): TGCGCCAGCAGCTTGCCGCGGGTTTTGGGGGCCAACGTCCTGACTTTC. Supplemented by reference TRBV5-1 and TRBJ2-6, the full variable domain reads KAGVTQTPRYLIKTRGQQVTLSCSPISGHRSVSWYQQTPGQGLQFLFEYFSETQRNKGNFPGRFSGRQFSNSRSEMNVSTLELGDSALYLCASSLPRVLGANVLTFGAGSRLTVL.

This clone was counted between two and nine times. The chain recombines TRBV5-1 with TRBJ2-3; TRBD2 aligns across 9 bases. CDR1 and CDR2 (germline): SGHRS, YFSETQ. Germline trimming cut 4 bases from V and 2 bases from J; bases unmatched to any gene: 8. This CDR3 contains 16 residues. This chain's CDR3 is CASSGGLASFTDTQYF. The CDR3 DNA reads TGCGCCAGCAGCGGAGGACTAGCGTCGTTCACAGATACGCAGTATTTT.

The V call is TRBV15, the J call TRBJ2-7; 9 nucleotides match TRBD2. CDR3 size: 13 residues. In germline, CDR1 is LNHNV, CDR2 YYDKDF (reference sequence). V lost 8 bases to trimming and J lost 2 bases; unmatched junction nucleotides: 4. CDR3 loop: CATAAGGPYEQYF. The CDR3 region has the DNA TGTGCCACCGCTGCGGGAGGGCCCTACGAGCAGTACTTC.

This clone was recorded only once. This chain connects TRBV2 to TRBJ2-5; 10 positions agree with TRBD2. Germline V gene data show CDR1 as SNHLY and CDR2 as FYNNEI. There are 17 residues in the CDR3. V was clipped by 0 bases and J by 0 bases; unmatched bases: 4. The CDR3 here is CASSEAVTSGYQETQYF. The CDR3 DNA sequence: TGTGCCAGCAGTGAAGCGGTGACTAGCGGGTACCAAGAGACCCAGTACTTC.

This clone has only one observation. The rearrangement uses TRBV5-1 and TRBJ2-7, with 9 nucleotides matching TRBD2. The germline gives CDR1 SGHRS, CDR2 YFSETQ. Unmatched junction bases numbered 6, after V lost 3 bases and J lost 2 bases. CDR3 length: 15 residues. DNA of the CDR3: TGCGCCAGCAGCTCCCCTCTAGCGGGAACCTACGAGCAGTACTTC. This sequence encodes CASSSPLAGTYEQYF. The variable domain in full, completed from reference TRBV5-1 and TRBJ2-7, reads KAGVTQTPRYLIKTRGQQVTLSCSPISGHRSVSWYQQTPGQGLQFLFEYFSETQRNKGNFPGRFSGRQFSNSRSEMNVSTLELGDSALYLCASSSPLAGTYEQYFGPGTRLTVT.

The chain employs TRBV19 and TRBJ2-2; 8 bases map to TRBD1. Per the germline V gene, CDR1 is LNHDA and CDR2 is SQIVND (reference sequence). V dropped 3 bases and J dropped 6; count of bases not matched to a gene: 6. The CDR3 length is 15 residues. CDR3 sequence (DNA): TGTGCCAGTAGTATCGGACAGGGTGTTGCCGGGGAGCTGTTTTTT. The encoded protein is CASSIGQGVAGELFF. The full variable domain, in which reference TRBV19 and TRBJ2-2 provide the parts outside the CDR3, is DGGITQSPKYLFRKEGQNVTLSCEQNLNHDAMYWYRQDPGQGLRLIYYSQIVNDFQKGDIAEGYSVSREKKESFPLTVTSAQKNPTAFYLCASSIGQGVAGELFFGEGSRLTVL.

The V call is TRBV7-2, the J call TRBJ2-3; D unclear. The CDR3 runs to 15 residues. V lost 3 bases and J 5 bases, leaving 15 bases between the germline ends. Looked up from germline, CDR1 is SGHTA and CDR2 is FQGNSA. CDR3 in DNA: TGTGCCAGCAGCTTCAGTGATGGCCCACAAGATACGCAGTATTTT. The encoded protein is CASSFSDGPQDTQYF.

This chain links TRBV7-9 with TRBJ2-1; the match to TRBD2 covers 7 bases. V gave up 1 base and J gave up 9 bases; unmatched junction bases: 6. This CDR3 comprises 14 residues. CDR1 and CDR2 (germline): SEHNR, FQNEAQ (reference sequence). Here the CDR3 reads CASSLVAGVSEQFF. CDR3 coding DNA: TGTGCCAGCAGCTTAGTTGCGGGAGTTAGTGAGCAGTTCTTC.

The genes are TRBV6-5 and TRBJ2-2; no clear D gene. Germline-derived CDR1 and CDR2 are MNHEY and SVGAGI. There are 12 residues in the CDR3. The V and J ends lost 0 bases and 7 bases respectively, with 3 bases between them. CDR3 sequence reads: CASSYSIGELFF. The DNA for the CDR3 is TGTGCCAGCAGTTACTCTATCGGGGAGCTGTTTTTT.

This chain connects TRBV9 to TRBJ1-1; no firm D call. The V end was cut by 2 bases, the J end by 4 bases, with 15 bases between. Germline values: CDR1 SGDLS, CDR2 YYNGEE. The CDR3 is 15 amino acids. The CDR3, as DNA: TGTGCCAGCAGCGTCAGTCACGGGGTAGGCACTGAAGCTTTCTTT. Its translation: CASSVSHGVGTEAFF.

The chain has TRBV18 and TRBJ2-4; D unclear. The ends were cut back, 1 base at V and 8 bases at J, with 12 bases in the middle. This CDR3 contains 14 residues. Germline-derived CDR1 and CDR2 are KGHSH and LQKENI. The CDR3 loop is CASSPRATNYIQYF. The CDR3 DNA reads TGTGCCAGCTCACCACGGGCCACCAACTACATTCAGTACTTC.

V gene TRBV6-5 combines with J gene TRBJ2-2; D is perhaps TRBD1 (6 bases). This CDR3 comprises 14 residues. Germline lookup yields CDR1 MNHEY and CDR2 SVGAGI. Trimming pared 3 bases from V and 7 bases from J, leaving 12 bases between. The chain's CDR3 is CASSYEQGHGELFF. CDR3 nucleotide sequence: TGTGCCAGCAGTTATGAACAGGGTCACGGGGAGCTGTTTTTT.

The chain employs TRBV15 and TRBJ1-5; D not resolved. The CDR3 length is 15 residues. The germline gives CDR1 LNHNV, CDR2 YYDKDF (reference sequence). The V end was cut by 2 bases, the J end by 2 bases, with 10 bases between. CDR3 loop: CATSRRGDGNQPQHF. The CDR3 DNA sequence: TGTGCCACCAGCAGACGAGGCGATGGCAATCAGCCCCAGCATTTT.

This clone has more than one count but fewer than ten. The V call is TRBV30, the J call TRBJ2-1, with 13 bases fitting TRBD2. V trimming: 4 bases; J trimming: 11 bases; junction bases outside the gene matches: 11. Looked up from germline, CDR1 is GTSNPN and CDR2 is SVGIG (reference sequence). The CDR3 has 15 residues. CDR3 sequence: CAWTAATSGRAKQFF. CDR3 DNA sequence: TGTGCCTGGACCGCAGCTACTAGCGGGAGGGCAAAGCAGTTCTTC.

The CDR3 sequence is CASSQRVGDRSNYGYTF. DNA for the CDR3: TGTGCCAGCAGCCAAAGGGTCGGGGATCGGTCTAACTATGGCTACACCTTC. The chain joins TRBV7-9 to TRBJ1-2; D gene uncertain. V gave up 5 bases and J gave up 0 bases, with 19 bases separating them. Per germline, CDR1 SEHNR and CDR2 FQNEAQ (reference sequence). CDR3 length: 17 amino acids.

As for this clone: At one end the junction does not follow the germline gene, possibly because of a read error. The chain is built from TRBV6-1 and TRBJ1-4; D is ambiguous. This CDR3 region has 11 residues. Looked up from germline, CDR1 is MNHNS and CDR2 is SASEGT. The CDR3 DNA reads TGTGCCAGCTCAGACGGCCGGGGATTAATTTTT. Protein: CASSDGRGLIF.

The chain uses TRBV2 and TRBJ2-7; 7 bases are shared with TRBD1. Germline assignment: CDR1 SNHLY and CDR2 FYNNEI. The CDR3 sequence is 15 residues long. V was clipped by 6 bases and J by 0 bases; unmatched bases: 8. CDR3 in DNA: TGTGCCAGCAGGAAATCGACAGGGACCTCCTACGAGCAGTACTTC. Amino acids: CASRKSTGTSYEQYF.

This rearrangement joins TRBV6-6 to TRBJ2-3, with 10 positions matching TRBD2. The V segment lost 7 bases and the J segment 10 bases; nucleotides outside the gene matches: 5. Germline V gene lookup returns CDR1 MNHNY and CDR2 SVGAGI (reference sequence). The CDR3 runs to 12 residues. Written as DNA, the CDR3 is TGTGCCAGCATGAGTAGCGGGAGGCCGCAGTATTTT. Encoded protein: CASMSSGRPQYF.

This sequence joins TRBV6-1 and TRBJ1-1; tentatively, D is TRBD1 (5 bases). The germline gives CDR1 MNHNS, CDR2 SASEGT. The CDR3 totals 13 residues. The V end lost 6 bases, the J end lost 11 bases, and 19 bases lay between the germline ends. The CDR3 loop is CASSDLYGRGAFF. CDR3 DNA sequence: TGTGCCAGCAGCGACTTATATGGGCGGGGGGCTTTCTTT.

The V and J genes are TRBV9 and TRBJ2-7; a weak D match, TRBD1 (6 bases). Germline V gene lookup returns CDR1 SGDLS and CDR2 YYNGEE. V dropped 1 base and J dropped 4 bases, with 12 bases sitting between them. The CDR3 spans 14 residues. CDR3 in amino acids: CASSVSPDRYEQYF. CDR3 in DNA: TGTGCCAGCAGCGTAAGCCCAGACAGGTACGAGCAGTACTTC. The whole variable domain, remainder taken from reference TRBV9 and TRBJ2-7, is DSGVTQTPKHLITATGQRVTLRCSPRSGDLSVYWYQQSLDQGLQFLIQYYNGEERAKGNILERFSAQQFPDLHSELNLSSLELGDSALYFCASSVSPDRYEQYFGPGTRLTVT.

The chain has TRBV15 and TRBJ2-2; the D gene is possibly TRBD1 (6 bases). Germline V gives CDR1 LNHNV, CDR2 YYDKDF (reference sequence). The CDR3 is 17 amino acids. The V end lost 0 bases, the J end lost 7 bases, and 18 bases lay between the germline ends. CDR3 coding DNA: TGTGCCACCAGCAGAGATATGCGGGCAGGGGCTCACGGGGAGCTGTTTTTT. Its translation is CATSRDMRAGAHGELFF.

The rearrangement uses TRBV6-5 and TRBJ1-1; no clear D. V lost 0 bases to trimming and J lost 6 bases, with 5 bases between them. CDR1 is MNHEY, CDR2 SVGAGI, per germline. The CDR3 is 12 residues long. The CDR3 DNA is TGTGCCAGCAGTTACTCCCAGGCTGAAGCTTTCTTT. Translating it yields CASSYSQAEAFF.

The V and J genes are TRBV2 and TRBJ2-5; D is possibly TRBD1 (6 bases). CDR1 and CDR2 from the germline V gene are SNHLY and FYNNEI. This CDR3 is built from 14 residues. V was trimmed by 7 bases and J by 4 bases, leaving 16 bases between them. The CDR3 is CASNSQGYRETQYF. The CDR3 DNA follows: TGTGCCAGCAATTCACAGGGATATCGAGAGACCCAGTACTTC. Variable domain in full (rest from reference TRBV2 and TRBJ2-5): EPEVTQTPSHQVTQMGQEVILRCVPISNHLYFYWYRQILGQKVEFLVSFYNNEISEKSEIFDDQFSVERPDGSNFTLKIRSTKLEDSAMYFCASNSQGYRETQYFGPGTRLLVL.

The chain uses TRBV7-9 and TRBJ1-4; D possibly corresponds to TRBD1 (6 bases). V gave up 1 base and J gave up 5 bases, with 8 bases separating them. The CDR3 length is 14 residues. Germline V gene data show CDR1 as SEHNR and CDR2 as FQNEAQ (reference sequence). The CDR3 DNA reads TGTGCCAGCAGCTTAGGTACAGGGAATGAAAAACTGTTTTTT. Its translation is CASSLGTGNEKLFF.